A selection of T cell receptor beta chains follows, all from one sample in a study of blood T cell repertoires in COVID-19. TCRdb's copy holds only in-frame clones and misses some; the assay was immunoSEQ multiplex PCR. The sample has approximately 250,000 clones; approximately 82% are singletons. Sample: peripheral blood. These receptors came from a woman aged 35 to 49 who had recovered from COVID-19. Each CDR3 is given with its conserved first and last residue. D genes are given only for firm matches. Only part of the rows carry a size: once, few, many, or a class if the clone is expanded.

TRBJ1-1,NA,16,NA,TRBV18,CASSPRTADRNTEAFF,TGTGCCAGCTCACCACGAACAGCGGATCGGAACACTGAAGCTTTCTTT
TRBJ1-6,NA,17,TRBD1,TRBV7-8,CASSPFGDRMERSPLHF,TGTGCCAGCAGCCCTTTTGGGGACAGGATGGAACGTTCACCCCTCCACTTT
TRBJ2-6,NA,15,NA,TRBV6-5,CASTSGLSGANVLTF,TGTGCCAGCACCTCGGGACTCTCTGGGGCCAACGTCCTGACTTTC
TRBJ2-5,NA,16,TRBD2,TRBV5-1,CASSWGLAGGGETQYF,TGCGCCAGCAGCTGGGGACTAGCGGGGGGCGGGGAGACCCAGTACTTC
TRBJ2-7,once,13,NA,TRBV18,CASSWTEGYEQYF,TGTGCCAGCTCATGGACAGAAGGCTACGAGCAGTACTTC
TRBJ1-2,NA,13,TRBD1,TRBV12-3/TRBV12-4,CASSTGGVYGYTF,TGTGCCAGCAGTACAGGGGGCGTCTATGGCTACACCTTC
TRBJ1-2,NA,14,TRBD1,TRBV9,CASSPQTGNYGYTF,TGTGCCAGCAGCCCTCAGACAGGGAACTATGGCTACACCTTC
TRBJ1-1,NA,13,NA,TRBV19,CASSFDRSTEAFF,TGTGCCAGTAGCTTTGACAGGAGCACTGAAGCTTTCTTT
TRBJ2-2,NA,17,NA,TRBV7-2,CASSLESAGTNTGELFF,TGTGCCAGCAGCTTAGAGTCGGCAGGGACGAACACCGGGGAGCTGTTTTTT
TRBJ2-3,NA,12,NA,TRBV12-3/TRBV12-4,CASSQIGGVQYF,TGTGCCAGCAGTCAGATCGGGGGAGTGCAGTATTTT
TRBJ1-6,NA,13,NA,TRBV30,CAWRRVNNSPLHF,TGTGCCTGGAGAAGAGTGAACAATTCACCCCTCCACTTT
TRBJ1-6,NA,14,TRBD1,TRBV5-1,CASSTGQVTSPLHF,TGCGCCAGCAGCACGGGACAGGTAACTTCACCCCTCCACTTT
TRBJ2-3,once,17,TRBD1,TRBV5-1,CASKRDGQGFFTDTQYF,TGCGCCAGCAAGCGGGATGGACAGGGGTTTTTCACAGATACGCAGTATTTT
TRBJ1-1,NA,14,TRBD1,TRBV18,CASSPRTGIPEAFF,TGTGCCAGCTCACCCCGGACAGGAATCCCTGAAGCTTTCTTT
TRBJ2-1,NA,18,TRBD2,TRBV19,CASSSPRGLAGGDNEQFF,TGTGCCAGTTCCTCTCCTAGGGGACTAGCGGGGGGAGACAATGAGCAGTTCTTC
TRBJ2-3,NA,15,TRBD1,TRBV2,CASSRQGSSTDTQYF,TGTGCCAGCAGTCGACAGGGCTCTAGCACAGATACGCAGTATTTT
TRBJ1-1,NA,13,NA,TRBV5-1,CASSLSVNTEAFF,TGCGCCAGCAGCTTGAGCGTGAACACTGAAGCTTTCTTT
TRBJ2-3,NA,15,NA,TRBV24-1,CATSDFRRAEDTQYF,TGTGCCACCAGTGATTTTCGCAGGGCCGAAGATACGCAGTATTTT
TRBJ2-4,NA,15,TRBD2,TRBV5-1,CASSPGLAGGLVQYF,TGCGCCAGCAGCCCGGGACTAGCGGGGGGCCTGGTTCAGTACTTC
TRBJ1-2,NA,14,NA,TRBV14,CASSAAGANYGYTF,TGTGCCAGCAGCGCGGCCGGGGCTAACTATGGCTACACCTTC
TRBJ2-2,NA,19,TRBD2,TRBV5-4,CASSSPGLAGGTDTGELFF,TGTGCCAGCAGTTCCCCGGGACTAGCGGGGGGGACGGACACCGGGGAGCTGTTTTTT
TRBJ1-6,NA,15,TRBD1,TRBV9,CASSVAGGENSPLHF,TGTGCCAGCAGCGTAGCAGGGGGCGAGAATTCACCCCTCCACTTT
TRBJ2-7,NA,14,NA,TRBV3-1/TRBV3-2,CASSQGLSSYEQYF,TGTGCCAGCAGTCAGGGTCTGAGCTCCTACGAGCAGTACTTC
TRBJ2-1,NA,16,TRBD2,TRBV3-1/TRBV3-2,CASSQDLGGGRQEQFF,TGTGCCAGCAGCCAAGATCTCGGGGGGGGCCGGCAAGAGCAGTTCTTC
TRBJ1-1,NA,13,NA,TRBV5-5,CASSLNADTEAFF,TGTGCCAGCAGCTTGAATGCGGACACTGAAGCTTTCTTT
TRBJ1-2,NA,14,TRBD1,TRBV28,CASSETYRGQGYTF,TGTGCCAGCAGTGAAACTTACAGGGGGCAAGGCTACACCTTC
TRBJ2-7,NA,14,NA,TRBV3-1/TRBV3-2,CASSPTGGFYEQYF,TGTGCCAGCAGCCCCACAGGAGGGTTCTACGAGCAGTACTTC
TRBJ2-3,NA,16,NA,TRBV7-9,CASSLFLIGSTDTQYF,TGTGCCAGCAGCTTATTTTTAATCGGTAGCACAGATACGCAGTATTTT
TRBJ2-5,NA,17,TRBD2,TRBV7-8,CASSLAGLAGVQETQYF,TGTGCCAGCAGCTTAGCGGGTCTAGCGGGGGTCCAAGAGACCCAGTACTTC
TRBJ1-2,NA,12,NA,TRBV28,CASSHNRVGYTF,TGTGCCAGCAGTCACAACAGGGTTGGCTACACCTTC
TRBJ1-4,NA,14,NA,TRBV7-6,CASSPTSTNEKLFF,TGTGCCAGCAGCCCCACTTCAACTAATGAAAAACTGTTTTTT
TRBJ2-3,NA,18,TRBD2,TRBV7-9,CASSFLLRGSGATDTQYF,TGTGCCAGCAGCTTCCTCCTCAGGGGTAGCGGGGCCACAGATACGCAGTATTTT
TRBJ2-5,NA,15,NA,TRBV21-1,CASTRDRGFQETQYF,TGTGCCAGCACCCGGGACAGGGGGTTCCAAGAGACCCAGTACTTC
TRBJ2-7,NA,14,NA,TRBV28,CASRTGGPIYEQYF,TGTGCCAGCAGAACGGGCGGGCCGATTTACGAGCAGTACTTC
TRBJ2-3,NA,19,NA,TRBV21-1,CASSKALGGSPNGRDTQYF,TGTGCCAGCAGCAAAGCGCTGGGGGGGTCCCCTAATGGTCGAGATACGCAGTATTTT
TRBJ2-3,NA,21,NA,TRBV21-1,CASSRNVLGRRTGGLTDTQYF,TGTGCCAGCAGTAGAAATGTTTTAGGACGGAGGACAGGGGGCCTCACAGATACGCAGTATTTT